A selection of T cell receptor beta chains follows, all from one sample in a study of vaccination effects on CD4 cells after COVID-19. No antigen has been assigned to these receptors. Measured with immunoSEQ multiplex PCR; TCRdb has only the in-frame clones, and not every one. The sample records about 71,000 clones, 70% to 80% being singletons. This material consisted of CD4+ T cells from PBMCs cultured without peptide, taken after COVID-19 vaccination. Receptors originate from a human donor who received a COVID-19 vaccine. The CDR3 runs from the conserved cysteine through the conserved F or W.

j_call,v_call,cdr3_aa
TRBJ1-1,TRBV19,CASNSQRGNTEAFF
TRBJ2-1,TRBV28,CASSRTGGPNEQFF
TRBJ1-3,TRBV6-5,CASSRGTGAGNTIYF
TRBJ2-5,TRBV3-1/TRBV3-2,CASTPSPTGGETQYF
TRBJ2-3,TRBV5-8,CASSLLSGGQVSTDTQYF
TRBJ1-6,TRBV7-8,CASRSDDIGTLHF
TRBJ1-5,TRBV7-8,CASSLMPRGPINQPQHF
TRBJ1-3,TRBV6-5,CASKRGNSGNTIYF
TRBJ2-5,TRBV7-9,CASSFLAETQYF
TRBJ1-2,TRBV7-8,CASSLRTDSNYGYTF
TRBJ1-2,TRBV18,CASSEVSSKGYTF
TRBJ1-1,TRBV6-5,CASSRRNTEAFF
TRBJ1-1,TRBV5-5,CASSLEGQLDTEAFF
TRBJ1-2,TRBV30,CAWSVEGPYGYTF
TRBJ1-6,TRBV11-3,CASSAIRDRGGPDRVPLHF
TRBJ1-2,TRBV18,CASSPDRAGYGYTF
TRBJ1-4,TRBV7-8,CASSLIVSTNEKLFF
TRBJ2-3,TRBV18,CASSLNAEADTQYF
TRBJ1-1,TRBV5-4,CASSLAGTNTEAFF
TRBJ1-6,TRBV11-2,CASSLRQGTSSYNSPLHF
TRBJ2-1,TRBV7-2,CASSDGTGSGEQFF
TRBJ2-2,TRBV5-1,CASSLGPEKATGELFF
TRBJ2-1,TRBV23-1,CASSQPDSHNEQFF
TRBJ1-1,TRBV7-2,CASSFSGTEGYEAFF
TRBJ1-6,TRBV18,CASSPSMSSSYNSPLHF